These T cell receptor beta chains were read from a single sample in a study of shared clonotypes between healthy human individuals. Some clones are missing from TCRdb's copy, which holds only in-frame ones; the method was immunoSEQ multiplex PCR. The data show under 2.5 million clones, with around 90% seen just once and around 0.38% held by the top ten. Sequences were obtained from naive CD4+ T cells from PBMCs. Receptors originate from a man aged 18 to 29 in good health. Some clones in this sample may be carry-over from other donors' samples. The CDR3 runs from the conserved cysteine through the conserved F or W. Fields, in order: clone size, J gene, D gene, CDR3 length, V gene, CDR3 DNA, CDR3 protein. D genes are given only for firm matches. Some rows have no size entry. The others give once, few or many, or a class for an expanded clone.

>NA|TRBJ2-1|NA|15|TRBV5-1
TGCGCCAGCAGCACGGACCAGAGCTCCTACAATGAGCAGTTCTTC
CASSTDQSSYNEQFF
>NA|TRBJ2-7|NA|13|TRBV15
TGTGCCACCAGCATCACGGCAGCCTACGAGCAGTACTTC
CATSITAAYEQYF
>NA|TRBJ2-2|NA|15|TRBV7-3
TGTGCCAGCAGCCTAACCACAGGGATGACCGGGGAGCTGTTTTTT
CASSLTTGMTGELFF
>NA|TRBJ2-1|NA|16|TRBV9
TGTGCCAGCAGCGTAATCGGGGCGCCCTCCTACAATGAGCAGTTCTTC
CASSVIGAPSYNEQFF
>NA|TRBJ2-3|TRBD1|16|TRBV28
TGTGCCAGCAGTTTATTCTACAGGGGAAGGACAGATACGCAGTATTTT
CASSLFYRGRTDTQYF
>NA|TRBJ2-1|NA|13|TRBV7-8
TGTGCCAGCAGTGCCGGGACCTACAATGAGCAGTTCTTC
CASSAGTYNEQFF
>NA|TRBJ1-4|NA|15|TRBV18
TGTGCCAGCTCACCAAGGATTACAACTAATGAAAAACTGTTTTTT
CASSPRITTNEKLFF
>few|TRBJ1-1|NA|14|TRBV7-8
TGTGCCAGCAGCTTCACAGAGATCGACACTGAAGCTTTCTTT
CASSFTEIDTEAFF
>once|TRBJ2-1|TRBD2|17|TRBV7-9
TGTGCCAGCAGCACCCGACTAGCGGGAGACCCCTACAATGAGCAGTTCTTC
CASSTRLAGDPYNEQFF
>NA|TRBJ2-1|TRBD1|14|TRBV4-1
TGCGCCAGCAGCCAAGGGACAGGGGGCAATGAGCAGTTCTTC
CASSQGTGGNEQFF
>NA|TRBJ1-2|TRBD1|13|TRBV2
TGTGCCAGCAGTGCGACAGGGGGTTGGGGCTACACCTTC
CASSATGGWGYTF
>NA|TRBJ2-1|NA|16|TRBV18
TGTGCCAGCTCACCAAGGGGACCAAGCTCCTACAATGAGCAGTTCTTC
CASSPRGPSSYNEQFF
>NA|TRBJ1-1|NA|15|TRBV5-1
TGCGCCAGCAGCTTGGTTACAAACCAGAACACTGAAGCTTTCTTT
CASSLVTNQNTEAFF
>NA|TRBJ1-2|NA|13|TRBV11-2
TGTGCCAGCAGCTTAATCCAGGGCTATGGCTACACCTTC
CASSLIQGYGYTF
>NA|TRBJ2-7|NA|14|TRBV28
TGTGCCAGCAGTTTATCCCCGAGACGCGACGAGCAGTACTTC
CASSLSPRRDEQYF
>NA|TRBJ1-2|NA|15|TRBV7-9
TGTGCCAGCAGCTTACTTTCCGGAGCTAACTATGGCTACACCTTC
CASSLLSGANYGYTF
>NA|TRBJ1-1|TRBD1|14|TRBV4-2
TGTGCCAGCAGCCGATCGGACAGGGGCACTGAAGCTTTCTTT
CASSRSDRGTEAFF
>NA|TRBJ1-5|NA|14|TRBV7-8
TGTGCCAGCAGCTTACAGGCGACGAATCAGCCCCAGCATTTT
CASSLQATNQPQHF
>NA|TRBJ2-7|NA|14|TRBV19
TGTGCCAGTAGTGCGGCCGGGGCCGGCTACGAGCAGTACTTC
CASSAAGAGYEQYF
>once|TRBJ1-2|NA|14|TRBV7-2
TGTGCCAGCAACAGCGGTCCAGGGTTGAGCGGCGACACCTTC
CASNSGPGLSGDTF
>NA|TRBJ2-6|NA|12|TRBV9
TGTGCCAGCAGCGTAGAGTCTGCCGTCCTGACTTTC
CASSVESAVLTF
>NA|TRBJ1-2|TRBD1|12|TRBV2
TGTGCCAGCAATAGGGGGCGTCGGGGCTACACCTTC
CASNRGRRGYTF
>NA|TRBJ1-2|TRBD1|13|TRBV11-2
TGTGCCAGCAGCCAGACAGGGGACTATGGCTACACCTTC
CASSQTGDYGYTF
>NA|TRBJ1-2|NA|14|TRBV6-5
TGTGCCAGCAGTTACGGAGACAAGGCGAATGGCTACACCTTC
CASSYGDKANGYTF
>once|TRBJ2-1|NA|14|TRBV6-6
TGTGCCAGCCGCGGTCAGGGTGGATACAATGAGCAGTTCTTC
CASRGQGGYNEQFF
>once|TRBJ2-3|TRBD2|14|TRBV7-3
TGTGCCAGCAGGATAGCGGGGAGCACAGATACGCAGTATTTT
CASRIAGSTDTQYF
>NA|TRBJ2-7|NA|14|TRBV19
TGTGCCAGTAGTATGGGGACATCCTACTACGAGCAGTACTTC
CASSMGTSYYEQYF
>NA|TRBJ1-5|NA|20|TRBV21-1
TGTGCCAGCAGCAAACCCCGCTCGGACAGAGTCAACAGGGGCAATCAGCCCCAGCATTTT
CASSKPRSDRVNRGNQPQHF
>NA|TRBJ2-2|NA|15|TRBV6-5
TGTGCCAGCGGTATAGCGGCACCGAACACCGGGGAGCTGTTTTTT
CASGIAAPNTGELFF
>NA|TRBJ1-4|TRBD1|15|TRBV29-1
TGCAGCGTGGGGACAGGGATCGCAACTAATGAAAAACTGTTTTTT
CSVGTGIATNEKLFF
>NA|TRBJ2-1|TRBD2|15|TRBV4-1
TGCGCCAGCAGCCCCCTAGCGGGAGTCTACAATGAGCAGTTCTTC
CASSPLAGVYNEQFF
>NA|TRBJ2-5|NA|13|TRBV5-1
TGCGCCAGCAGCTTGGGTGGCAACGCCCCCCAGTACTTC
CASSLGGNAPQYF
>NA|TRBJ1-2|TRBD1|13|TRBV5-1
TGCGCCAGCAGCTTACAGGGGAACTATGGCTACACCTTC
CASSLQGNYGYTF
>NA|TRBJ2-7|TRBD1|14|TRBV5-8
TGTGCCAGCAGCCCGAGGACAGGGATCCCCGAACAGTACTTC
CASSPRTGIPEQYF
>NA|TRBJ1-2|NA|15|TRBV5-1
TGCGCCAGCAGCTTGGAAGTCAGGGGCGTATATGGCTACACCTTC
CASSLEVRGVYGYTF
>NA|TRBJ1-1|NA|13|TRBV6-1
TGTGCCAGCAGTGAATGGGCTAATTCTAGAGCTTTCTTT
CASSEWANSRAFF
>NA|TRBJ2-7|TRBD2|15|TRBV5-1
TGCGCCAGCAGTCCGGTAGCGGGATTAAGGGACGAGCAGTACTTC
CASSPVAGLRDEQYF
>NA|TRBJ1-2|NA|15|TRBV28
TGTGCCATAGGCGGGTCCAGCCTTCCTAACTATGGCTACACCTTC
CAIGGSSLPNYGYTF
>NA|TRBJ2-7|NA|11|TRBV20-1
TGCAGTGCCGAACGGGCAGACGAGCAGTACTTC
CSAERADEQYF
>NA|TRBJ2-5|TRBD1|13|TRBV5-4
TGTGCCAGCAGCTGGGACAGTAAAGAGACCCAGTACTTC
CASSWDSKETQYF
>NA|TRBJ2-7|NA|15|TRBV9
TGTGCCAGCAGCGGATCCGCGGGACTCGGCTACGAGCAGTACTTC
CASSGSAGLGYEQYF
>NA|TRBJ1-1|NA|14|TRBV4-1
TGCGCCAGCAGCCAAGAGGGGGCAGGGTCACAAGCTTTCTTT
CASSQEGAGSQAFF
>NA|TRBJ1-2|NA|15|TRBV6-5
TGTGCCAGCAGCCCCTTTATCCTTGATGCGGGAGGCTACACCTTC
CASSPFILDAGGYTF
>NA|TRBJ2-1|TRBD2|15|TRBV4-1
TGCGCCAGCAGCCAAGAGGTAGCGGGGTTTCGTGAGCAGTTCTTC
CASSQEVAGFREQFF
>NA|TRBJ2-1|TRBD2|16|TRBV5-1
TGCGCCAGCAGCGTATCTGGGGAGCGGGGATCCAATGAGCAGTTCTTC
CASSVSGERGSNEQFF
>once|TRBJ2-7|NA|16|TRBV6-5
TGTGCCAGCAGTTACTCGATTTTAAAGGGGGAGGGCGAGCAGTACTTC
CASSYSILKGEGEQYF
>NA|TRBJ2-1|TRBD2|16|TRBV28
TGTGCCAGCAGTTTTTTCGGCCGGGGGGGCATAAATGAGCAGTTCTTC
CASSFFGRGGINEQFF
>NA|TRBJ1-1|NA|13|TRBV6-5
TGTGCCAGCAGTTTCAACCTAAACACTGAAGCTTTCTTT
CASSFNLNTEAFF
>NA|TRBJ2-3|TRBD1|15|TRBV6-1
TGTGCCAGCAGTCACCGGGACAGGGGGGCAGATACGCAGTATTTT
CASSHRDRGADTQYF
>few|TRBJ2-5|NA|17|TRBV9
TGTGCCAGCAGCGTGCTGGGTAGCGTAGGGACTCAAGAGACCCAGTACTTC
CASSVLGSVGTQETQYF
>NA|TRBJ2-7|NA|15|TRBV4-3
TGCGCCAGCAGCCAACGACTCATGGGTCCCTACGAGCAGTACTTC
CASSQRLMGPYEQYF
>NA|TRBJ2-4|NA|15|TRBV7-9
TGTGCCAGCAGCACCAACGTACGGGCCAAAAACATTCAGTACTTC
CASSTNVRAKNIQYF
>few|TRBJ2-1|NA|13|TRBV10-1
TGCGCCAGCAGTGGTGGGAGAATCAATGAGCAGTTCTTC
CASSGGRINEQFF